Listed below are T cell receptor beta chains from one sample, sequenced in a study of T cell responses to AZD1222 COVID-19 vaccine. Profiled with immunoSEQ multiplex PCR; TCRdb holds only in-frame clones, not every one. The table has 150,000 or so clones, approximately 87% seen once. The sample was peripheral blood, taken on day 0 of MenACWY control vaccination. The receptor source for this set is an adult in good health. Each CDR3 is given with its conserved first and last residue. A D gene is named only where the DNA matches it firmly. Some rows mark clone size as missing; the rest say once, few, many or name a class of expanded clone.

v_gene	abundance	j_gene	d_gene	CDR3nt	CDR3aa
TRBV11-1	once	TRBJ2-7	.	TGTGCCAGCAGCCGGGACGCCCCCTACGAGCAGTACTTC	CASSRDAPYEQYF
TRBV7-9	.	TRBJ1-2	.	TGTGCCAGCAGCCCCCCCGGGGGGGAGGAGGATGGCTACACCTTC	CASSPPGGEEDGYTF
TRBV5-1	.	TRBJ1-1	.	TGCGCCAGCAGCTTGGGTTTGGGGGGGAACACTGAAGCTTTCTTT	CASSLGLGGNTEAFF
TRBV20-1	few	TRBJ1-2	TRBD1	TGCAGTGCTAGTGAGGGACAGGGGGGCTATGGCTACACCTTC	CSASEGQGGYGYTF
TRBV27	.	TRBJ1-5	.	TGTGCCAGCAGCTCCCAGGGGAATGGCAATCAGCCCCAGCATTTT	CASSSQGNGNQPQHF
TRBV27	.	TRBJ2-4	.	TGTGCCAGCAGTGTACAGGGAGCCAAAAACATTCAGTACTTC	CASSVQGAKNIQYF
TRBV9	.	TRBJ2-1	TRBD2	TGTGCCAGCAGCGTAGTTAGCGGGAGTGGGGGCAATGAGCAGTTCTTC	CASSVVSGSGGNEQFF
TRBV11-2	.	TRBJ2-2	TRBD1	TGTGCCAGCAGCTTCCCCCGACAGGGAGTAAGGACCGGGGAGCTGTTTTTT	CASSFPRQGVRTGELFF
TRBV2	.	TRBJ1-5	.	TGTGCCAGCAAGTACAGGGACACCAATCAGCCCCAGCATTTT	CASKYRDTNQPQHF
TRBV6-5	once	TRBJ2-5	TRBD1	TGTGCCAGCAGATTCGGACAGGGAGAGACCCAGTACTTC	CASRFGQGETQYF
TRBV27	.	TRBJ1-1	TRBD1	TGTGCCAGCAGTTTGGCAGGGGGGGTTGAAGCTTTCTTT	CASSLAGGVEAFF